The 6 T cell receptor beta chains below come from one sample, sequenced in a study of cytomegalovirus exposure and HLA in healthy donors. The primer mix had 60 Vbeta and 13 Jbeta primers. Only in-frame clones appear in the TCRdb table, and some are missing; sequencing was by immunoSEQ multiplex PCR. The sample shows 140,000 or so clones, around two thirds of them seen only once. Input material: PBMCs. Every receptor here comes from a man aged 18 to 30 in good health and CMV-seropositive.

The rearrangement uses TRBV5-1 and TRBJ2-1, with D uncertain. Germline V lookup: CDR1 SGHRS, CDR2 YFSETQ. V lost 0 bases, J lost 7 bases, and 14 bases lay in between. This CDR3 is built from 15 residues. In DNA form, the CDR3 reads TGCGCCAGCAGCTTGGCCCCCATGACCGGGAATGAGCAGTTCTTC. This encodes CASSLAPMTGNEQFF.

This clone was detected a few times. This sequence joins TRBV4-3 and TRBJ1-2; the D gene is possibly TRBD1 (5 bases). V was clipped by 0 bases and J by 6 bases, with 11 bases between them. Germline lookup yields CDR1 LGHNA and CDR2 YSLEER. The CDR3 sequence is 14 residues long. The DNA for the CDR3 is TGCGCCAGCAGCCAAGATGGGGGGGGTCATGGCTACACCTTC. Its protein product is CASSQDGGGHGYTF.

The CDR3 coding sequence is TGTGCCAGCAGCTTAGCTGGTGGGGTAGCGGGGGGGCGTAACATTCAGTACTTC. Translated, it gives CASSLAGGVAGGRNIQYF. V usage is TRBV7-2 and J usage is TRBJ2-4; TRBD2 matches at 11 bases. This CDR3 is 18 amino acids long. CDR1 SGHTA and CDR2 FQGNSA come from the germline V gene. Trimming removed 0 bases from V and 7 bases from J; junction bases left unmatched: 11.

J is TRBJ1-2 and V is TRBV28, with TRBD1 matching over 9 bases. V shed 7 bases, J shed 7 bases, and the junction held 4 bases outside the gene matches. The length of the CDR3 is 12 residues. From germline, CDR1 is MDHEN and CDR2 SYDVKM. DNA for the CDR3: TGTGCCAGCACCCAACAGGGGGCTGGCTACACCTTC. It is translated as CASTQQGAGYTF.

The V and J genes are TRBV20-1 and TRBJ2-1; tentatively, D is TRBD2 (5 bases). This CDR3 contains 11 residues. V shed 3 bases and J shed 10 bases, with 10 bases lying between them. Looked up from germline, CDR1 is DFQATT and CDR2 is SNEGSKA (reference sequence). The CDR3 reads CSARSPGEQFF. The CDR3 DNA sequence: TGCAGTGCTAGGTCCCCGGGAGAGCAGTTCTTC.

This clone appeared a few times. V usage is TRBV7-9 and J usage is TRBJ1-4; D unclear. CDR3 length: 13 residues. V lost 5 bases, J lost 7 bases, and 11 bases lay in between. Germline V gene sequence: CDR1 SEHNR, CDR2 FQNEAQ (reference sequence). CDR3 loop: CASSVEYSEKLFF. DNA of the CDR3: TGTGCCAGCAGCGTGGAATACAGTGAAAAACTGTTTTTT.